The present T cell receptor (beta chain) was sequenced within a study of T cell changes during pregnancy in multiple sclerosis. Clones were sequenced by immunoSEQ multiplex PCR, and TCRdb holds only the in-frame ones, with some missing. The sample includes tens of thousands of clones, about nine tenths of them seen just once. Germline loops: CDR1 LNHDA, CDR2 SQIVND (reference sequence). CDR3 length: 15 residues. Trimming took 9 bases from V and 9 from J; bases not matched to a gene: 18. The TCR was taken from a female donor in good health, enrolled as a control in a pregnancy study. The sample was CD4+ T cells from peripheral blood mononuclear cells, taken in the second trimester of pregnancy. The chain has TRBV19 and TRBJ2-7; TRBD1 matches at 9 bases. This chain's CDR3 is CASRNTGGAGFVQYF. The CDR3, as DNA: TGTGCCAGCCGAAATACAGGGGGCGCCGGGTTCGTGCAGTACTTC.